The clone carrying this T cell receptor beta chain was picked up a small number of times. TCR beta CDR3 region amplification was performed from RNA transcripts. The TCR CDR3 first-round RT-PCR relied on the HTBI primer set. TCRdb redid the calling of the multiplex PCR reads with MiXCR, one entry per CDR3 protein. Among about 690,000 distinct CDR3 sequences listed, 15% to 20% were seen once. The data are from a study of T cells in Graves' hyperthyroidism and ophthalmopathy. Trimming took 0 bases from V and 5 from J; bases not matched to a gene: 11. The CDR3 length is 17 residues. CDR1 is SGDLS and CDR2 is YYNGEE in the germline V gene.

V gene TRBV9 combines with J gene TRBJ1-1; 9 bases are a match to TRBD1. What was sequenced was blood. The receptor comes from a man aged 45-65 years with Graves' hyperthyroidism. The CDR3 region is CASSVGPTGGVGTEAFF. In DNA, the CDR3 is TGTGCCAGCAGCGTAGGCCCCACAGGGGGCGTCGGTACTGAAGCTTTCTTT.